This T cell receptor beta chain comes out of a study of cytomegalovirus exposure and HLA in healthy donors. Across the study: Across 350 to 400 genotyped donors, just over 80% landed in the Caucasian-associated ancestry cluster.

Researchers ran the PCR with 60 Vbeta and 13 Jbeta primers. Profiling relied on immunoSEQ multiplex PCR, and the TCRdb table lists in-frame clones only, not all of them. The table includes fewer than 200,000 clones, roughly 80% detected once. Looked up from germline, CDR1 is SEHNR and CDR2 is FQNEAQ (reference sequence). Unmatched junction bases numbered 13, after V lost 1 base and J lost 14 bases. This CDR3 is 15 amino acids long. The chain carries TRBV7-9 and TRBJ1-5; 8 bases line up with TRBD1. The clonotype was recovered from a man aged 30 to 45 in good health and CMV-seronegative. The sequenced sample was PBMCs. In nucleotides, the CDR3 is TGTGCCAGCAGCTTAGGGGATCCTTTTGGGGACAGGAAGCATTTT. Protein product: CASSLGDPFGDRKHF.